The entry below describes one TCR beta chain. These data originate in a study of technical replicates of blood from a few donors. Produced via immunoSEQ multiplex PCR; TCRdb's table is partial and in-frame only. The sample has some 96,000 clones; more than 90% are singletons. Sequenced: T cells isolated from PBMCs. The clonotype comes from a human donor in good health.

The CDR3 DNA follows: TGTGCCAGCAGGGGGCAGGGCGGGGGGAATGAGCAGTTCTTC. It encodes CASRGQGGGNEQFF. The V gene is TRBV28, the J gene TRBJ2-1, with 8 bases lining up with TRBD2. V gave up 6 bases and J gave up 7 bases; unmatched junction bases: 8. This CDR3 is built from 14 residues. Germline CDR1 is MDHEN and CDR2 is SYDVKM.